This passage covers 28 T cell receptor beta chains from one sample sequenced in a study of blood T cell repertoires in COVID-19. Generated by immunoSEQ multiplex PCR, the TCRdb table keeps only in-frame clones and is missing some. The sample contains more than 70,000 clones, nearly 90% of which appear only once. Sequenced: peripheral blood. All receptors derive from a man aged 50 or older with acute or convalescent COVID-19.

This chain links TRBV28 with TRBJ1-1; unclear D gene. The CDR3 totals 12 residues. CDR1 and CDR2 (germline): MDHEN, SYDVKM. Trimming left V 5 bases short and J 2 bases short, with 6 bases between. This CDR3 reads CASSRENTEAFF. The CDR3 coding sequence is TGTGCCAGCAGTCGGGAAAACACTGAAGCTTTCTTT. The whole variable domain, filled in from reference TRBV28 and TRBJ1-1, reads DVKVTQSSRYLVKRTGEKVFLECVQDMDHENMFWYRQDPGLGLRLIYFSYDVKMKEKGDIPEGYSVSREKKERFSLILESASTNQTSMYLCASSRENTEAFFGQGTRLTVV.

This chain uses TRBV21-1 with TRBJ1-5. TRBV21-1 is described as a pseudogene. The CDR3 runs to 15 residues. The CDR3 protein is CASSPRDSGSKPQHF. CDR3 bases: TGTGCCAGCAGCCCCCGGGACAGCGGGAGTAAGCCCCAGCATTTT.

The rearrangement links TRBV5-6 to TRBJ1-1; a weak D match, TRBD1 (5 bases). V lost 0 bases to trimming and J lost 0 bases, with 12 bases between them. Germline CDR1 SGHDT, CDR2 YYEEEE. The CDR3 has 16 residues. The CDR3 DNA follows: TGTGCCAGCAGCTTGGCAGGACACCTCATGAACACTGAAGCTTTCTTT. Residues: CASSLAGHLMNTEAFF. Supplemented by reference TRBV5-6 and TRBJ1-1, the full variable domain reads DAGVTQSPTHLIKTRGQQVTLRCSPKSGHDTVSWYQQALGQGPQFIFQYYEEEERQRGNFPDRFSGHQFPNYSSELNVNALLLGDSALYLCASSLAGHLMNTEAFFGQGTRLTVV.

The chain uses TRBV5-4 and TRBJ1-1, with D possibly TRBD1 on 6 matching bases. The CDR3 length is 16 residues. Deletions cut 0 bases from V and 5 bases from J, with 17 bases between. Looked up from germline, CDR1 is SGHNT and CDR2 is YYREEE (reference sequence). CDR3 sequence (DNA): TGTGCCAGCAGCTTGGCAGGGGTGAGCCGTAATACTGAAGCTTTCTTT. Translation: CASSLAGVSRNTEAFF.

The J gene is TRBJ2-5, the V gene TRBV18; maybe TRBD2 (6 bases). V shed 1 base and J shed 4 bases, with 7 bases lying between them. The CDR3 is 13 residues long. Germline CDR1 and CDR2: KGHSH and LQKENI. In DNA form, the CDR3 reads TGTGCCAGCTCACCACTGGGAGGAGAGACCCAGTACTTC. It yields the protein CASSPLGGETQYF.

The V gene is TRBV7-9, the J gene TRBJ2-5, with 9 positions matching TRBD1. Trimming cost V 5 bases and J 4 bases; bases outside gene matches: 5. The CDR3 spans 14 residues. Germline V gene lookup returns CDR1 SEHNR and CDR2 FQNEAQ (reference sequence). Here the CDR3 DNA reads TGTGCCAGCAGCGGGGAGACAGGGGGAGAGACCCAGTACTTC. Residues: CASSGETGGETQYF.

The genes are TRBV10-1 and TRBJ1-2; 10 bases are shared with TRBD1. J was trimmed by 5 bases and V by 6 bases; bases with no gene match: 9. Looked up from germline, CDR1 is WNHNN and CDR2 is SYGVQD (reference sequence). The CDR3 sequence is 15 residues long. The CDR3 sequence is CASRSARGQGYGYTF. The CDR3, as DNA: TGCGCCAGCAGGTCGGCGAGGGGACAGGGGTATGGCTACACCTTC.

The chain links TRBV2 to TRBJ2-5; TRBD2 matches at 13 bases. Trimming took 4 bases from V and 5 from J; bases not matched to a gene: 7. Germline V gives CDR1 SNHLY, CDR2 FYNNEI. The CDR3 is made up of 16 amino acids. The CDR3 sequence is CASSGGLAGAGETQYF. The CDR3 region has the DNA TGTGCCAGCAGTGGCGGACTAGCGGGGGCGGGTGAGACCCAGTACTTC.

The chain recombines TRBV19 with TRBJ1-2; unclear D gene. Germline V gene sequence: CDR1 LNHDA, CDR2 SQIVND (reference sequence). The CDR3 loop spans 14 amino acids. Trimming pared 2 bases from V and 7 bases from J, leaving 14 bases between. The CDR3 DNA sequence: TGTGCCAGTAGTATAACTGTCGGGGAGGGTGGCTACACCTTC. As protein: CASSITVGEGGYTF.

J is TRBJ1-6 and V is TRBV18; weak D call: TRBD1 (5 bases). The CDR3 length is 14 residues. From germline, CDR1 is KGHSH and CDR2 LQKENI. V dropped 3 bases and J dropped 5 bases, with 8 bases sitting between them. The CDR3 DNA is TGTGCCAGCTCACCGAAGACAGATAATTCACCCCTCCACTTT. Protein: CASSPKTDNSPLHF.

The gene calls are TRBV9 and TRBJ2-1; 10 bases fit TRBD2. Germline CDR1 is SGDLS and CDR2 is YYNGEE. The CDR3 consists of 17 residues. V was pared by 4 bases and J by 1 base, with 8 bases of the junction left unmatched. This chain's CDR3 is CASSPEASGGSYNEQFF. CDR3 bases: TGTGCCAGCAGCCCAGAGGCTAGCGGGGGTTCCTACAATGAGCAGTTCTTC.

The chain couples TRBV6-2 or TRBV6-3 to TRBJ2-1; D not certain. Germline V CDR1 and CDR2: MNHEY, SVGEGT. The CDR3 runs 12 residues. Trimming took 2 bases from V and 6 from J, leaving 5 bases between them. CDR3 DNA sequence: TGTGCCAGCAGTTACCGAGTCAATGAGCAGTTCTTC. Translation: CASSYRVNEQFF.

V and J are TRBV6-6 and TRBJ1-1; D is possibly TRBD1 (6 bases). Per germline, CDR1 MNHNY and CDR2 SVGAGI (reference sequence). Between the trimmed V and J ends, which lost 0 bases and 7 bases, there was a span of 12 bases. The CDR3 extends over 14 amino acids. The CDR3 region has the DNA TGTGCCAGCAGTTACTCCGGACAGCGCCTTGAAGCTTTCTTT. This codes for CASSYSGQRLEAFF.

This rearrangement joins TRBV19 to TRBJ1-1, with D hard to call. V was pared by 5 bases and J by 1 base, with 11 bases between. This CDR3 is built from 14 residues. CDR1 is LNHDA, CDR2 SQIVND, per germline (reference sequence). The DNA for the CDR3 is TGTGCCAGTAGTTTGGAGGTAAAGAACACTGAAGCTTTCTTT. It encodes CASSLEVKNTEAFF.

This clone was seen only once. The chain couples TRBV7-6 to TRBJ2-2, with TRBD2 matching 7 bases. CDR1 is SGHVS and CDR2 is FNYEAQ in the germline V gene. The CDR3 sequence is 15 residues long. Trimming cost V 2 bases and J 3 bases; bases outside gene matches: 3. The CDR3 DNA follows: TGTGCCAGCAGCTTAATCCTAGCGGACACCGGGGAGCTGTTTTTT. It encodes CASSLILADTGELFF.

This chain connects TRBV6-5 to TRBJ2-7, with 12 bases matching TRBD1. CDR1 and CDR2 from the germline V gene are MNHEY and SVGAGI. Trimming removed 6 bases from V and 4 bases from J; junction bases left unmatched: 7. This CDR3 is built from 15 residues. CDR3 in amino acids: CASRVPGQGAYEQYV. CDR3 in DNA: TGTGCCAGCAGGGTACCGGGACAGGGGGCGTACGAGCAGTACGTC.

J is TRBJ1-4 and V is TRBV5-6; 7 bases agree with TRBD1. The CDR3 consists of 15 residues. V shed 4 bases, J shed 4 bases, and the junction held 7 bases outside the gene matches. CDR1 and CDR2 (germline): SGHDT, YYEEEE. CDR3 sequence: CASSGGTALNEKLFF. The CDR3 bases are TGTGCCAGCAGCGGCGGGACAGCCCTTAATGAAAAACTGTTTTTT.

The chain combines TRBV3-1 (or the pseudogene TRBV3-2) with TRBJ1-1; a weak D match, TRBD1 (5 bases). From germline, CDR1 is LGHDT and CDR2 YNNKEL (reference sequence). The CDR3 spans 12 residues. V lost 1 base and J lost 11, with 11 bases in between. The CDR3 sequence: CASSQGVAGAFF. The CDR3 DNA sequence: TGTGCCAGCAGCCAAGGTGTCGCAGGGGCTTTCTTT.

The chain recombines TRBV30 with TRBJ2-1; D is possibly TRBD1 (6 bases). This CDR3 is 12 amino acids long. Trimming took 4 bases from V and 12 from J, leaving 16 bases between them. Germline V gene sequence: CDR1 GTSNPN, CDR2 SVGIG (reference sequence). The CDR3 loop reads CAWTDGLQGQFF. The CDR3 DNA reads TGTGCCTGGACTGACGGGCTACAGGGGCAGTTCTTC.

This clone was recorded once. This chain joins TRBV9 and TRBJ1-2; a weak D match, TRBD1 (6 bases). Trimming pared 3 bases from V and 10 bases from J, leaving 22 bases between. Germline V CDR1 and CDR2: SGDLS, YYNGEE. This CDR3 contains 15 residues. In nucleotides, the CDR3 is TGTGCCAGCAGCGAGGAAGTTGGCAGGGGCGCGGACTACACCTTC. Protein: CASSEEVGRGADYTF.

V gene TRBV5-4 combines with J gene TRBJ2-2, with D perhaps matching TRBD2 (6 bases). This CDR3 has 14 residues. Germline CDR1 SGHNT, CDR2 YYREEE (reference sequence). V lost 3 bases, J lost 7 bases, and 13 bases lay in between. This CDR3 is CASSSRLEGGELFF. The CDR3 nucleotides read TGTGCCAGCAGCTCCAGACTAGAAGGCGGGGAGCTGTTTTTT. The full variable domain, its missing parts supplied by reference TRBV5-4 and TRBJ2-2, is ETGVTQSPTHLIKTRGQQVTLRCSSQSGHNTVSWYQQALGQGPQFIFQYYREEENGRGNFPPRFSGLQFPNYSSELNVNALELDDSALYLCASSSRLEGGELFFGEGSRLTVL.

The chain couples TRBV29-1 to TRBJ2-5, with 8 bases that match TRBD1. Germline values: CDR1 SQVTM, CDR2 ANQGSEA. J was trimmed by 7 bases and V by 7 bases; bases with no gene match: 14. This CDR3 is 14 amino acids long. The CDR3 sequence: CSADPGQDGRTQYF. In nucleotides, the CDR3 is TGCAGCGCCGACCCGGGACAGGATGGGAGGACCCAGTACTTC.

The chain employs TRBV9 and TRBJ2-1; D perhaps matches TRBD1 (6 bases). CDR1 is SGDLS, CDR2 YYNGEE, per germline. The CDR3 length is 16 residues. The ends were cut back, 4 bases at V and 0 bases at J, with 14 bases in the middle. CDR3: CASSQTTGSSYNEQFF. CDR3 sequence (DNA): TGTGCCAGCAGCCAAACCACAGGGAGCTCCTACAATGAGCAGTTCTTC.

The chain employs TRBV5-1 and TRBJ1-6; TRBD1 is a possible D gene (5 bases). The CDR3 covers 14 residues. V lost 4 bases to trimming and J lost 10 bases, with 15 bases between them. The V gene's germline CDR1 is SGHRS and CDR2 YFSETQ. The CDR3 nucleotides read TGCGCCAGCAGCCAGAACGGGAGGGACTCACCCCTCCACTTT. Its translation: CASSQNGRDSPLHF.

The chain combines TRBV7-2 with TRBJ1-4; D unresolved. Germline CDR1 is SGHTA and CDR2 is FQGNSA. The CDR3 length is 11 residues. The V end lost 5 bases, the J end lost 10 bases, and 8 bases lay between the germline ends. The CDR3 sequence: CASSNGGKLFF. In DNA form, the CDR3 reads TGTGCCAGCAGCAACGGAGGAAAACTGTTTTTT. Using reference TRBV7-2 and TRBJ1-4 for the parts outside the CDR3, the full variable domain is GAGVSQSPSNKVTEKGKDVELRCDPISGHTALYWYRQSLGQGLEFLIYFQGNSAPDKSGLPSDRFSAERTGGSVSTLTIQRTQQEDSAVYLCASSNGGKLFFGSGTQLSVL.

This chain connects TRBV5-1 to TRBJ2-5, with D maybe TRBD2 (6 bases). Germline V gene sequence: CDR1 SGHRS, CDR2 YFSETQ. The CDR3 totals 14 residues. Between the trimmed V and J ends, which lost 5 bases and 1 base, there was a span of 12 bases. CDR3 nucleotides: TGCGCCAGCAGGCCCCATAGCGGCCAAGAGACCCAGTACTTC. Encoded protein: CASRPHSGQETQYF.

The chain carries TRBV4-1 and TRBJ1-2; D is perhaps TRBD1 (5 bases). Germline loops: CDR1 MGHRA, CDR2 YSYEKL. The CDR3 sequence is 14 residues long. The V and J ends lost 0 bases and 4 bases respectively, with 9 bases between them. CDR3: CASSQEGGSYGYTF. The DNA for the CDR3 is TGCGCCAGCAGCCAAGAGGGGGGAAGCTATGGCTACACCTTC.

The genes are TRBV9 and TRBJ1-3; D uncertain. V lost 2 bases, J lost 2 bases, and 8 bases lay in between. Germline CDR1 and CDR2: SGDLS and YYNGEE. The CDR3 is made up of 14 amino acids. CDR3 loop: CASSVEGTGNTIYF. In DNA, the CDR3 is TGTGCCAGCAGCGTGGAGGGAACTGGAAACACCATATATTTT.